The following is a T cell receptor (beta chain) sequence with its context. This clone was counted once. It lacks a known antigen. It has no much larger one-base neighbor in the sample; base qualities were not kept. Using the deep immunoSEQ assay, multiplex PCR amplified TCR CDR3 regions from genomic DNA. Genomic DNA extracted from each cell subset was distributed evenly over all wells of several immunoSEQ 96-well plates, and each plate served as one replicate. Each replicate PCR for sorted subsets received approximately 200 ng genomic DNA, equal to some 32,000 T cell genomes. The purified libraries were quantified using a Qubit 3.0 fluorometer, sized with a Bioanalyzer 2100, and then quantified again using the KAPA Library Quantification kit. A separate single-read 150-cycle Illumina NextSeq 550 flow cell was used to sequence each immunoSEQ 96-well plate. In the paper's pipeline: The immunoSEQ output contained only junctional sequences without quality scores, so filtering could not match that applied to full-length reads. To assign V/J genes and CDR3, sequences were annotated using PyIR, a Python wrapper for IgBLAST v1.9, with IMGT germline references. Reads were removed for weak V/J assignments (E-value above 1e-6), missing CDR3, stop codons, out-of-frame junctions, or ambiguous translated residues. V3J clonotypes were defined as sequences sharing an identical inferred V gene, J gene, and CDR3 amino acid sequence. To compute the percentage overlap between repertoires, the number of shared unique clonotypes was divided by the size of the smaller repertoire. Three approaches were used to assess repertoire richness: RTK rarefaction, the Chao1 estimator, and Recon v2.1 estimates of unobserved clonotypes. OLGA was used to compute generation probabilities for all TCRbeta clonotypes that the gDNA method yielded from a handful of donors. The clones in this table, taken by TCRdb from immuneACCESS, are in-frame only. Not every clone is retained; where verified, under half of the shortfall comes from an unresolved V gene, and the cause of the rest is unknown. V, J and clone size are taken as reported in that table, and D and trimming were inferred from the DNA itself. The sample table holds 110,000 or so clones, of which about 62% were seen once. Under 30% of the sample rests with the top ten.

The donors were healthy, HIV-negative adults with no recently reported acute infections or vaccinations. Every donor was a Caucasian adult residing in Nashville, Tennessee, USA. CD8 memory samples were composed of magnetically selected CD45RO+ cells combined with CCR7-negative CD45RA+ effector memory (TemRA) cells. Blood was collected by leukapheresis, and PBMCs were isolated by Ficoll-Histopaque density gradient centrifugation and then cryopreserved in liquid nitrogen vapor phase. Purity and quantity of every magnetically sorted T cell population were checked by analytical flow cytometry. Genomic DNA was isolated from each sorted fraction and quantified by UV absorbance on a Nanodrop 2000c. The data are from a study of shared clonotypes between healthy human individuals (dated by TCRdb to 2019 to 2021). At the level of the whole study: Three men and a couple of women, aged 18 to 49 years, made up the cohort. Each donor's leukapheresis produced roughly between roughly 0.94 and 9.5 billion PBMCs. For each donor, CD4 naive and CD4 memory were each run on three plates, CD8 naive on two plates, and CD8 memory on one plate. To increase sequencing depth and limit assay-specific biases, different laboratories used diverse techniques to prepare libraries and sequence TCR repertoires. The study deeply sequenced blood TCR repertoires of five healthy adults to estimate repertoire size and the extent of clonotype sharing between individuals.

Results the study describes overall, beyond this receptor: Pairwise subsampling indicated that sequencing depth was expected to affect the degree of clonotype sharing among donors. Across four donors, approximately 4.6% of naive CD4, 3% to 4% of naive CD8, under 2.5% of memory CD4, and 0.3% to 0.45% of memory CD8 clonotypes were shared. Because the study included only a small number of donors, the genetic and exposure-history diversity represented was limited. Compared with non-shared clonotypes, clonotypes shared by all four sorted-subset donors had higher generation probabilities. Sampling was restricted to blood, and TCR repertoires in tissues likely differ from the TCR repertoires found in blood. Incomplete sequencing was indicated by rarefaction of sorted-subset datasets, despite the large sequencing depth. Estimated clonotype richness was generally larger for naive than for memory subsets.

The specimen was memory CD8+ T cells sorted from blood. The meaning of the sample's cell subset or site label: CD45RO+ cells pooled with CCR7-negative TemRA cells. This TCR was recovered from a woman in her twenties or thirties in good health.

The CDR3 protein: CASSFRADRNTIYF. The DNA is as follows: TGTGCCAGCAGTTTCCGAGCAGATCGAAACACCATATATTTT. The rearranged chain carries TRBV27 and TRBJ1-3; there is no confident call for the D gene. The V and J ends are trimmed by 3 bases and 5 bases, leaving 11 bases between them. From cysteine to phenylalanine, the CDR3 is 14 amino acids long. Of the read, only the CDR3 DNA is kept; its 42 bases are in frame from base 1. From a lookup of the germline V gene (reference sequence), CDR1 and CDR2 are MNHEY and SMNVEV.